This TCR beta chain comes out of a study of CD8+CD57+ T cells in acquired aplastic anemia. Study overall: On average, sorted CD4+ and CD8+ cells gave 3.2 ug of DNA.

Study observations and caveats: The study found no significant CD8+ Simpson's diversity difference between patients and controls.

This CDR3 spans 15 amino acids. Trimming cost V 4 bases and J 1 base, with 13 bases left between them. Germline CDR1 SGHTA, CDR2 FQGTGA. TCR beta VDJ combinations and CDR3 sequences were profiled from genomic DNA. Via MiXCR, TCRdb re-called the reads, giving one row per CDR3 protein. This sample has roughly 250,000 distinct CDR3 sequences, with around half found just once. As to this clonotype: The antigen is undetermined.

Patients chosen for sequencing had CD8+CD57+ cells that had expanded, as shown by flow cytometry. The sequence was obtained from a human donor with aplastic anemia. Sample: sorted CD4+, CD8+, or CD8+CD57+ T cells (not recorded which) from PBMCs. The V call is TRBV7-3, the J call TRBJ1-1; D may be TRBD1 (6 bases). CDR3 amino acids: CASSSGPGQNTEAFF. The CDR3 DNA is TGTGCCAGCAGCTCTGGGCCGGGACAGAACACTGAAGCTTTCTTT.